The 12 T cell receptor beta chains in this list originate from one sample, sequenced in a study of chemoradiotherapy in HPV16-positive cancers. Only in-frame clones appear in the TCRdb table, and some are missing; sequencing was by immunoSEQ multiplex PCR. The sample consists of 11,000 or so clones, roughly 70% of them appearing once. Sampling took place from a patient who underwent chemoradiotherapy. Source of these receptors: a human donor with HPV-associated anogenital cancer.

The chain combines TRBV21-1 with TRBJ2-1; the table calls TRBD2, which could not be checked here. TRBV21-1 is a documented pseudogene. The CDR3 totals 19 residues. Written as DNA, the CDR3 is TGTGCCAGCAGCAAAGGGAGAACAGTCACTAGCGGGAAACCGGATGAGCAGTTCTTC. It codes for CASSKGRTVTSGKPDEQFF.

CDR3 nucleotide sequence: TGCGCCAGCAGCCAAGACGCGGGCCCGTGGGAGCAGTACTTC. Its translation is CASSQDAGPWEQYF. The V call is TRBV4-3, the J call TRBJ2-7; TRBD2 is a possible D gene (5 bases). Trimming pared 0 bases from V and 7 bases from J, leaving 13 bases between. CDR1 is LGHNA and CDR2 is YSLEER in the germline V gene. This CDR3 has 14 residues.

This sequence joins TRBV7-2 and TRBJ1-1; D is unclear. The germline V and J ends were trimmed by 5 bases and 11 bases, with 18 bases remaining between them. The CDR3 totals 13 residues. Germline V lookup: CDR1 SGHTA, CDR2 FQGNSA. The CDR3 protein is CASSPTAPVGAFF. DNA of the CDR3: TGTGCCAGCAGCCCAACGGCCCCAGTGGGGGCTTTCTTT.

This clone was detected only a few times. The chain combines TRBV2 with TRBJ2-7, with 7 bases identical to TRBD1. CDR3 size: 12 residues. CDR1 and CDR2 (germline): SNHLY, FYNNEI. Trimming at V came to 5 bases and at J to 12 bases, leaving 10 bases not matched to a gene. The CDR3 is CASSFARGQLYF. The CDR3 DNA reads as TGTGCCAGCAGTTTTGCTCGGGGACAGTTGTACTTC. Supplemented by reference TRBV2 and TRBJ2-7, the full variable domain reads EPEVTQTPSHQVTQMGQEVILRCVPISNHLYFYWYRQILGQKVEFLVSFYNNEISEKSEIFDDQFSVERPDGSNFTLKIRSTKLEDSAMYFCASSFARGQLYFGPGTRLTVT.

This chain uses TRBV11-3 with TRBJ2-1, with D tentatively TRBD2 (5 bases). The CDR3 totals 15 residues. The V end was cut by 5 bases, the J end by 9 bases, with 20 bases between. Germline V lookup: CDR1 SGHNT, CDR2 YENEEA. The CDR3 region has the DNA TGTGCCAGCAGCCCGGCCCCCGGGAATGGAGGTGAGCAGTTCTTC. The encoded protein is CASSPAPGNGGEQFF. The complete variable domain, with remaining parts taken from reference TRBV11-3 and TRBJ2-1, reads EAGVVQSPRYKIIEKKQPVAFWCNPISGHNTLYWYLQNLGQGPELLIRYENEEAVDDSQLPKDRFSAERLKGVDSTLKIQPAELGDSAVYLCASSPAPGNGGEQFFGPGTRLTVL.

The CDR3 region is CASSIPAGEGTDTQYF. CDR3 bases: TGTGCCAGTAGTATCCCAGCGGGAGAAGGCACAGATACGCAGTATTTT. V gene TRBV19 combines with J gene TRBJ2-3; 8 bases agree with TRBD2. Germline V gives CDR1 LNHDA, CDR2 SQIVND (reference sequence). V shed 3 bases, J shed 1 base, and the junction held 6 bases outside the gene matches. The CDR3 sequence is 16 residues long.

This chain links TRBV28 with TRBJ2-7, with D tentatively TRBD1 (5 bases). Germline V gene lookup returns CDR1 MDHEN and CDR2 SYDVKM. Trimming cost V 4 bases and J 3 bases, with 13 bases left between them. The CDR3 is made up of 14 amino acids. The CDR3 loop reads CASSSPVGVYEQYF. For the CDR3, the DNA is TGTGCCAGCAGTTCCCCTGTAGGGGTCTACGAGCAGTACTTC.

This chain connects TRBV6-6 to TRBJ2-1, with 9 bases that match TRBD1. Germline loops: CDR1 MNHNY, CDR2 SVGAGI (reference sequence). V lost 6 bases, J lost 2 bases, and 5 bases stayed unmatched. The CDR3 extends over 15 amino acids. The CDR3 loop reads CASSPRDRAYNEQFF. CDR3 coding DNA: TGTGCCAGCAGCCCCCGGGACAGGGCCTACAATGAGCAGTTCTTC.

DNA of the CDR3: TGTGCCACGACGATGGGACAGGTCAATGAGCAGTTCTTC. Its protein is CATTMGQVNEQFF. The chain joins TRBV18 to TRBJ2-1; 8 bases map to TRBD1. The germline V gene encodes CDR1 KGHSH and CDR2 LQKENI. CDR3 length equals 13 residues. V gave up 10 bases and J gave up 6 bases; unmatched junction bases: 8.

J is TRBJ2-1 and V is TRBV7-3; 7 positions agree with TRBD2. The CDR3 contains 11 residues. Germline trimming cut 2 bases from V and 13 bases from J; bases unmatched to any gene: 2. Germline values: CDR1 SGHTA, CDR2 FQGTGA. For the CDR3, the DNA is TGTGCCAGCAGCTTAGGGACTACCCAGTTCTTC. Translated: CASSLGTTQFF.

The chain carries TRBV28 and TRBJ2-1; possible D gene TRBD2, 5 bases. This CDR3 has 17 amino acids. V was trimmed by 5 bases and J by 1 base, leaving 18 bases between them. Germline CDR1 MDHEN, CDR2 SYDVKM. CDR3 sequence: CASSPPAGKGSYNEQFF. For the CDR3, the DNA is TGTGCCAGCAGTCCCCCTGCCGGGAAAGGTTCCTACAATGAGCAGTTCTTC.

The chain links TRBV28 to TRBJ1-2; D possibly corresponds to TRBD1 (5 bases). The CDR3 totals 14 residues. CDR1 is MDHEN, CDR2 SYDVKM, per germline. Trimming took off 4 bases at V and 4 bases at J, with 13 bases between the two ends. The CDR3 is CASSSQGWVYGYTF. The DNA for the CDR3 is TGTGCCAGCAGTTCTCAGGGTTGGGTCTATGGCTACACCTTC.